A single sample gave rise to the 31 T cell receptor beta chains below, sequenced in a study of blood T cells in healthy people across ages. Together with a sample-barcoded 5' primer, a J-beta primer mix was included in a second PCR lasting about 6 to 11 cycles. One entry per CDR3 protein results from TCRdb running MiXCR on the 5' RACE reads. The data contain approximately 1.5 million distinct CDR3 sequences, almost 35% of them seen just once; the ten biggest clones take up about 11%. Sequences were obtained from blood. The receptors derive from a woman aged 25 to 45 in good health.

CDR3 residues: CSVIEGPNTEAFF. The CDR3 DNA follows: TGCAGCGTTATTGAGGGTCCGAACACTGAAGCTTTCTTT. The gene calls are TRBV29-1 and TRBJ1-1; the D is unclear. Trimming took 5 bases from V and 1 from J, leaving 11 bases between them. Germline V gene sequence: CDR1 SQVTM, CDR2 ANQGSEA. This CDR3 has 13 amino acids. The whole variable domain, filled in from reference TRBV29-1 and TRBJ1-1, reads SAVISQKPSRDICQRGTSLTIQCQVDSQVTMMFWYRQQPGQSLTLIATANQGSEATYESGFVIDKFPISRPNLTFSTLTVSNMSPEDSSIYLCSVIEGPNTEAFFGQGTRLTVV.

This rearrangement joins TRBV13 to TRBJ2-1; the D call may be TRBD1 or TRBD2 (5 bases each). CDR3 length: 15 residues. Trimming cost V 5 bases and J 5 bases, with 16 bases left between them. The germline V gene has CDR1 PRHDT and CDR2 FYEKMQ (reference sequence). CDR3 DNA: TGTGCCAGCAGCCCGTTCGGGACGGAGAACAATGAGCAGTTCTTC. Its translation is CASSPFGTENNEQFF.

V and J are TRBV20-1 and TRBJ2-3; D may be TRBD2 (6 bases). Germline values: CDR1 DFQATT, CDR2 SNEGSKA (reference sequence). V shed 6 bases and J shed 6 bases, with 16 bases lying between them. This CDR3 is 13 amino acids long. CDR3 loop: CSASGPGGDTQYF. CDR3 nucleotide sequence: TGCAGTGCCTCGGGACCCGGAGGGGATACGCAGTATTTT.

This clonotype was counted a few times. V and J are TRBV4-2 and TRBJ2-5, with D possibly TRBD2 on 5 matching bases. The DNA end is more similar to TRBJ2-7, so the J call may be wrong. The CDR3 consists of 15 residues. The germline V gene has CDR1 LGHNA and CDR2 YNFKEQ. DNA of the CDR3: TGTGCCAGCAGCCAACACAGCGGAATCCTAGGCGAGCAGTACTTC. Its translation: CASSQHSGILGEQYF.

The rearrangement uses TRBV29-1 and TRBJ1-1; TRBD1 aligns across 11 bases. This CDR3 contains 15 residues. V was pared by 0 bases and J by 5 bases, with 5 bases of the junction left unmatched. From germline, CDR1 is SQVTM and CDR2 ANQGSEA. This chain's CDR3 is CSVEDGQGASTEAFF. Written as DNA, the CDR3 is TGCAGCGTTGAAGACGGACAGGGGGCGAGTACTGAAGCTTTCTTT.

The chain joins TRBV24-1 to TRBJ2-3, with D maybe TRBD2 (5 bases). Trimming removed 2 bases from V and 4 bases from J, with 12 bases in between. This CDR3 has 15 amino acids. CDR1 is KGHDR, CDR2 SFDVKD, per germline. CDR3 DNA: TGTGCCACCAGTGATTCGCGCGGGTCTGCAGATACGCAGTATTTT. It translates to CATSDSRGSADTQYF.

This clonotype showed up just a few times. This chain links TRBV4-1 with TRBJ2-1, with D perhaps matching TRBD1 (7 bases). The CDR3 contains 15 residues. Germline V gene lookup returns CDR1 MGHRA and CDR2 YSYEKL. Deletions cut 5 bases from V and 4 bases from J, with 15 bases between. The CDR3 loop reads CASSYGGQYYNEQFF. CDR3 coding DNA: TGCGCCAGCAGCTACGGGGGACAGTATTACAATGAGCAGTTCTTC.

The sample holds a few counts of this clonotype. Compared with germline, one end of the junction differs, possibly owing to a read error. This chain joins TRBV27 and TRBJ2-7; 11 bases match TRBD1. The germline CDR1 and CDR2 sequences are MNHEY and SMNVEV (reference sequence). CDR3 size: 15 residues. The CDR3: CASSWTGGLFLERYF. The CDR3 nucleotides read TGTGCCAGCAGTTGGACAGGGGGCCTATTTCTGGAGCGGTACTTC.

This chain connects TRBV5-1 to TRBJ1-2; 7 bases agree with TRBD1. Unmatched junction bases numbered 10, after V lost 4 bases and J lost 4 bases. This CDR3 spans 15 amino acids. Germline CDR1 reads SGHRS; CDR2 reads YFSETQ. The DNA for the CDR3 is TGCGCCAGCAGCGTTACAGGGGACCCCGGCTATGGCTACACCTTC. This sequence encodes CASSVTGDPGYGYTF.

This CDR3 reads CASSLGTSGISEQYF. The CDR3 bases are TGTGCCAGCAGTCTCGGGACTAGCGGGATAAGCGAGCAGTACTTC. The chain recombines TRBV12-3 or TRBV12-4 with TRBJ2-4; 13 bases are shared with TRBD2. The DNA end is a closer match to TRBJ2-7, so the J assignment may be wrong. The length of the CDR3 is 15 residues.

The chain is built from TRBV7-2 and TRBJ1-1; 7 bases map to TRBD1. The junction had 18 bases not matched to a gene; V was cut back by 2 bases and J by 3 bases. CDR3 length equals 19 residues. Per the germline V gene, CDR1 is SGHTA and CDR2 is FQGNSA. CDR3 residues: CASSLWGWSDRRRYTEAFF. CDR3 DNA sequence: TGTGCCAGCAGCTTATGGGGGTGGTCGGACAGGCGGCGGTACACTGAAGCTTTCTTT.

The chain couples TRBV28 to TRBJ2-1; tentatively, D is TRBD1 or TRBD2 (5 bases each). The V gene's germline CDR1 is MDHEN and CDR2 SYDVKM. The CDR3 sequence is 14 residues long. Trimming removed 10 bases from V and 6 bases from J, with 19 bases in between. The DNA for the CDR3 is TGTGCCACGGGGTATGGGGGATCTTCCAATGAGCAGTTCTTC. It codes for CATGYGGSSNEQFF.

The V gene is TRBV27, the J gene TRBJ2-7; 8 bases are a match to TRBD1. Germline trimming cut 7 bases from V and 6 bases from J; bases unmatched to any gene: 11. CDR1 MNHEY and CDR2 SMNVEV come from the germline V gene (reference sequence). This CDR3 comprises 14 residues. The CDR3 here is CASTRTGTVGEQYF. The DNA for the CDR3 is TGTGCCAGCACCCGGACAGGGACAGTAGGCGAGCAGTACTTC.

The chain has TRBV9 and TRBJ1-2; D might be TRBD1 (6 bases). The CDR3 length is 16 residues. Germline CDR1 reads SGDLS; CDR2 reads YYNGEE. Trimming pared 0 bases from V and 3 bases from J, leaving 15 bases between. The CDR3 DNA is TGTGCCAGCAGCGTAGCTCCAGGGGACAAGGACTATGGCTACACCTTC. It specifies CASSVAPGDKDYGYTF.

This clonotype was recorded many times. This chain uses TRBV6-2 or TRBV6-3 with TRBJ2-6; either TRBD1 or TRBD2 may fit D (5 bases each). The CDR3 extends over 18 amino acids. Germline V CDR1 and CDR2: MNHEY, SVGEGT. V dropped 2 bases and J dropped 0 bases, with 14 bases sitting between them. The DNA for the CDR3 is TGTGCCAGCAGTTACACGCTGGGACGGTACTCTGGGGCCAACGTCCTGACTTTC. It yields the protein CASSYTLGRYSGANVLTF.

About this clonotype itself: The junction departs from germline at one end; a sequencing error may be responsible. This chain connects TRBV24-1 to TRBJ2-1; D tentatively reads TRBD1 or TRBD2 (5 bases each). The CDR3 has 15 residues. Germline CDR1 is KGHDR and CDR2 is SFDVKD. CDR3 nucleotide sequence: TGTGCCACCAGTGATTTAGGGACGTACGCCAATCAGCAGTTCTTC. It codes for CATSDLGTYANQQFF.

To note about this clonotype: A much larger clone sits a single nucleotide away, making a read error possible. This rearrangement joins TRBV20-1 to TRBJ1-4; 9 bases fit TRBD1. The CDR3 length is 13 residues. The trim removed 7 bases at V and 8 bases at J, leaving 8 bases unmatched. Germline lookup yields CDR1 DFQATT and CDR2 SNEGSKA (reference sequence). CDR3 sequence reads: CSVGRQGVEKLFF. CDR3 DNA sequence: TGCAGTGTTGGACGACAGGGGGTCGAAAAACTGTTTTTT.

The V gene is TRBV30, the J gene TRBJ2-7, with 11 bases matching TRBD2. The DNA end favors TRBJ2-5, so the J call may be wrong. The germline CDR1 and CDR2 sequences are GTSNPN and SVGIG (reference sequence). The CDR3 covers 15 residues. The CDR3 coding sequence is TGTGCCTGGAGTGTACTAGCGGGAGCCCAAGAGACCCAGTACTTC. Amino acid sequence: CAWSVLAGAQETQYF.

This clonotype was seen more than once but under ten times. The chain carries TRBV25-1 and TRBJ2-1, with D perhaps matching TRBD1 or TRBD2 (6 bases each). Germline-derived CDR1 and CDR2 are MGHDK and SYGVNS. The CDR3 length is 16 residues. Trimming stripped 3 bases from V and 5 bases from J, with 17 bases between. CDR3 amino acids: CASSEPSRGRNNEQFF. Here the CDR3 DNA reads TGTGCCAGCAGTGAGCCCTCCCGGGGGCGGAACAATGAGCAGTTCTTC.

The rearrangement links TRBV27 to TRBJ1-2; 9 positions agree with TRBD1. This CDR3 has 16 residues. Germline values: CDR1 MNHEY, CDR2 SMNVEV (reference sequence). Unmatched junction bases numbered 11, after V lost 4 bases and J lost 5 bases. The CDR3 sequence: CASSSRHDRGKYGYTF. The CDR3 nucleotides are TGTGCCAGCAGTTCGCGCCATGACAGGGGGAAATATGGCTACACCTTC.

A word on this clonotype: Relative to the germline gene, one junction end is altered; a read error may explain this. The chain couples TRBV6-6 to TRBJ2-1, with D possibly matching TRBD2 (6 bases). This CDR3 contains 13 residues. Germline CDR1 reads MNHNY; CDR2 reads SVGAGI (reference sequence). This CDR3 is CAGSSAGHNEQFF. Here the CDR3 DNA reads TGTGCCGGCAGTTCCGCGGGGCACAATGAGCAGTTCTTC.

About this clonotype itself: This may be a read error, as it is one base from a much larger clone. The CDR3 protein is CASSLSGAGPSYEQYF. The CDR3 DNA is TGTGCCAGCAGCTTAAGTGGAGCGGGCCCCTCCTACGAGCAGTACTTC. The chain is built from TRBV7-8 and TRBJ2-7; TRBD2 might be the D (6 bases). The V end was cut by 2 bases, the J end by 0 bases, with 14 bases between. CDR3 length: 16 residues. Germline V gene sequence: CDR1 SGHVS, CDR2 FQNEAQ. Filled out from reference TRBV7-8 and TRBJ2-7, the complete variable domain reads GAGVSQSPRYKVAKRGQDVALRCDPISGHVSLFWYQQALGQGPEFLTYFQNEAQLDKSGLPSDRFFAERPEGSVSTLKIQRTQQEDSAVYLCASSLSGAGPSYEQYFGPGTRLTVT.

This clonotype was detected only a few times. This chain uses TRBV18 with TRBJ2-1; the D gene is possibly TRBD2 (6 bases). This CDR3 is built from 15 residues. Germline-derived CDR1 and CDR2 are KGHSH and LQKENI. V was cut by 1 base and J by 2 bases, with 9 bases left in between. CDR3 DNA: TGTGCCAGCTCACCACTCGGGAGCCCCTACAATGAGCAGTTCTTC. This sequence encodes CASSPLGSPYNEQFF.

The rearrangement uses TRBV4-1 and TRBJ2-5, with TRBD2 identical over 7 bases. This CDR3 comprises 16 residues. V lost 1 base and J lost 1; bases outside the gene matches: 6. The germline V gene has CDR1 MGHRA and CDR2 YSYEKL. The CDR3 is CASSQVGAGTQETQYF. For the CDR3, the DNA is TGCGCCAGCAGCCAAGTGGGAGCGGGGACCCAAGAGACCCAGTACTTC.

The rearrangement joins TRBV7-9 to TRBJ2-7, with 7 bases identical to TRBD2. This CDR3 contains 14 residues. Germline V gene sequence: CDR1 SEHNR, CDR2 FQNEAQ (reference sequence). V lost 6 bases to trimming and J lost 0 bases; unmatched junction nucleotides: 5. The CDR3 sequence is CASSDPSGSYEQYF. CDR3 in DNA: TGTGCCAGCAGTGATCCTAGCGGCTCCTACGAGCAGTACTTC. Using reference TRBV7-9 and TRBJ2-7 for the parts outside the CDR3, the full variable domain is DTGVSQNPRHKITKRGQNVTFRCDPISEHNRLYWYRQTLGQGPEFLTYFQNEAQLEKSRLLSDRFSAERPKGSFSTLEIQRTEQGDSAMYLCASSDPSGSYEQYFGPGTRLTVT.

Ten or more counts support this clonotype. The chain combines TRBV7-7 with TRBJ2-5, with 14 nucleotides matching TRBD2. Germline V gives CDR1 SSHAT, CDR2 FNYEAQ (reference sequence). This CDR3 region has 16 residues. The junction had 4 bases not matched to a gene; V was cut back by 5 bases and J by 2 bases. DNA for the CDR3: TGTGCCAGCAGCCGCGGACTAGCGGGGGGACAAGAGACCCAGTACTTC. This gives the protein CASSRGLAGGQETQYF.

The chain is built from TRBV20-1 and TRBJ1-2; D unresolved. Per germline, CDR1 DFQATT and CDR2 SNEGSKA (reference sequence). Trimming left V 0 bases short and J 14 bases short, with 7 bases between. The CDR3 contains 9 residues. CDR3 amino acids: CSAREGSTF. The CDR3, as DNA: TGCAGTGCTAGAGAAGGGTCGACCTTC.

A remark on this clonotype: Its ends do not fully match the called genes, so a read error is possible. V and J are TRBV20-1 and TRBJ2-1, with 9 bases lining up with TRBD2. Germline V gene sequence: CDR1 DFQATT, CDR2 SNEGSKA (reference sequence). The CDR3 has 14 residues. The CDR3 DNA follows: TGCAGTGTCGGACGCGGGGGGGACTACAATGAGCAGTCCTTC. Translating it yields CSVGRGGDYNEQSF.

Written as DNA, the CDR3 is TGTGCCAGCAGCTTATTTGCGGCAGGGGGCAATGAAGCTTTCTTT. It encodes CASSLFAAGGNEAFF. V is TRBV7-2 and J is TRBJ1-1; 8 bases are shared with TRBD1. Germline V gene data show CDR1 as SGHTA and CDR2 as FQGNSA. CDR3 length: 15 amino acids. V shed 2 bases, J shed 7 bases, and the junction held 9 bases outside the gene matches.

Comment on this clonotype: A much larger clone is a single base away; this may be a read error. This chain uses TRBV20-1 with TRBJ2-1; no firm D call. CDR3 size: 11 residues. In germline, CDR1 is DFQATT, CDR2 SNEGSKA (reference sequence). The CDR3 DNA sequence: TGCAATGCTGAGGTTGTCGATGAGCAGTTCTTC. It specifies CNAEVVDEQFF.

At least ten counts were recorded for this clonotype. The chain carries TRBV5-5 and TRBJ2-5; TRBD2 might be the D (5 bases). Looked up from germline, CDR1 is SGHKS and CDR2 is YYEKEE (reference sequence). Trimming removed 4 bases at V and 4 bases at J, with 14 bases between. CDR3 length equals 14 residues. The CDR3 DNA reads as TGTGCCAGCAGCCCTAGGGCTGGAGGAGAGACCCAGTACTTC. The encoded protein is CASSPRAGGETQYF.